The 11 T cell receptor beta chains in this list originate from one sample, sequenced in a study of blood T cell repertoires in COVID-19. The protocol was immunoSEQ multiplex PCR, while the TCRdb copy is restricted to in-frame clones and leaves out a portion. The sample has about 250,000 clones; 70% to 90% are singletons. Sequencing was performed on peripheral blood. The receptor set was obtained from a man aged 80 or over with acute or convalescent COVID-19.

V is TRBV11-1 and J is TRBJ2-5, with D possibly TRBD2 on 7 matching bases. There are 16 residues in the CDR3. V gave up 3 bases and J gave up 5 bases, with 19 bases separating them. CDR1 and CDR2 (germline): SGHAT, FQDESV (reference sequence). The CDR3 is CASSFGGKRGMETQYF. Written as DNA, the CDR3 is TGTGCCAGCAGCTTCGGGGGCAAGCGGGGCATGGAGACCCAGTACTTC. Full variable domain (remainder filled in from reference TRBV11-1 and TRBJ2-5): EAEVAQSPRYKITEKSQAVAFWCDPISGHATLYWYRQILGQGPELLVQFQDESVVDDSQLPKDRFSAERLKGVDSTLKIQPAELGDSAMYLCASSFGGKRGMETQYFGPGTRLLVL.

Note on this clone: A junction boundary mismatches the germline segment, possibly from a read error. The chain has TRBV9 and TRBJ2-7; D is unclear. Germline-derived CDR1 and CDR2 are SGDLS and YYNGEE. The CDR3 is 15 amino acids. DNA of the CDR3: TGTGCCAGCAGCGTAAGCCCGACACCCTCCCACGAGCAGTACTTC. Its protein product is CASSVSPTPSHEQYF.

The chain is built from TRBV4-1 and TRBJ2-2, with a weak D call TRBD1 (6 bases). Trimming removed 0 bases from V and 1 base from J, with 12 bases in between. Germline CDR1 and CDR2: MGHRA and YSYEKL. This CDR3 has 17 residues. CDR3 bases: TGCGCCAGCAGCCAAGAGAGCGTAGGGGGGAACACCGGGGAGCTGTTTTTT. Translating gives CASSQESVGGNTGELFF.

Here the CDR3 DNA reads TGTGCCAGCAGCCTCCGGGACAGGGCTGTAGCTTTCTTT. It yields the protein CASSLRDRAVAFF. The chain has TRBV12-3 or TRBV12-4 and TRBJ1-1; 9 bases map to TRBD1. The V and J ends lost 6 bases and 10 bases, in that order; junction bases with no gene match: 9. The CDR3 is made up of 13 amino acids.

The chain recombines TRBV7-2 with TRBJ1-2, with a possible D match to TRBD1 (5 bases). Germline loops: CDR1 SGHTA, CDR2 FQGNSA. CDR3 length: 17 amino acids. V gave up 1 base and J gave up 4 bases, with 19 bases separating them. CDR3 sequence (DNA): TGTGCCAGCAGCTTAGACGCTGGGGCCGCGCGAGTCTATGGCTACACCTTC. Its protein is CASSLDAGAARVYGYTF.

This rearrangement joins TRBV9 to TRBJ1-1; 9 bases match TRBD1. CDR1 and CDR2 (germline): SGDLS, YYNGEE. This CDR3 is built from 17 residues. V shed 0 bases, J shed 1 base, and the junction held 7 bases outside the gene matches. The CDR3 sequence is CASSVAGQGLANTEAFF. CDR3 bases: TGTGCCAGCAGCGTAGCGGGACAGGGATTAGCGAACACTGAAGCTTTCTTT.

The gene calls are TRBV19 and TRBJ2-5, with TRBD1 matching over 8 bases. The CDR3 has 14 residues. The germline gives CDR1 LNHDA, CDR2 SQIVND (reference sequence). With 5 bases clipped from V and 1 base from J, the junction kept 3 bases outside the gene matches. The CDR3 nucleotides are TGTGCCAGTAGTGTCGGACAGGGCCAAGAGACCCAGTACTTC. It codes for CASSVGQGQETQYF.

This clone was seen only a few times. This chain links TRBV21-1 with TRBJ2-7; the table assigns TRBD2, which was not confirmed against the DNA. TRBV21-1 is a recognized pseudogene. The CDR3 runs 15 residues. The CDR3 DNA follows: TGTGCCAGATTTGGGACTAGCGGGAGAATGTACGAGCAGTACTTC. Its protein product is CARFGTSGRMYEQYF.

The gene calls are TRBV5-4 and TRBJ1-4; weak D call: TRBD1 (5 bases). In germline, CDR1 is SGHNT, CDR2 YYREEE (reference sequence). The CDR3 covers 16 residues. Trimming took off 3 bases at V and 8 bases at J, with 20 bases between the two ends. The DNA for the CDR3 is TGTGCCAGCAGCTCAAGGGGCACCCCCTCCAAGGAAAAACTGTTTTTT. Residues: CASSSRGTPSKEKLFF.

V gene TRBV27 combines with J gene TRBJ2-1, with TRBD2 identical over 9 bases. Germline CDR1 MNHEY, CDR2 SMNVEV (reference sequence). Unmatched junction bases numbered 10, after V lost 6 bases and J lost 7 bases. There are 15 residues in the CDR3. For the CDR3, the DNA is TGTGCCAGCAGGGATCGCGGGGGGGCCCGGAATGAGCAGTTCTTC. Its protein is CASRDRGGARNEQFF.

The chain has TRBV7-9 and TRBJ2-5, with 11 bases aligning to TRBD2. CDR1 is SEHNR and CDR2 is FQNEAQ in the germline V gene (reference sequence). Trimming at V came to 1 base and at J to 4 bases, leaving 5 bases not matched to a gene. CDR3 length: 16 amino acids. The CDR3 nucleotides are TGTGCCAGCAGCTTAGATCTAGCGGGAGGTTTAGAGACCCAGTACTTC. This sequence encodes CASSLDLAGGLETQYF.